This T cell receptor beta chain was sequenced for a study of blood T cell repertoires in COVID-19. Study-wide background: Collection of acute and convalescent COVID-19 samples took place in the United States, Italy and Spain. PBMCs, B-cell-depleted T cells, or T cells provided the cDNA or gDNA that made up the material.

The table came from immunoSEQ multiplex PCR; TCRdb's copy has only in-frame clones and leaves some out. Of approximately 350,000 clones in the sample, roughly 90% were seen once. While infection was still active, Seattle patients were enrolled and then followed longitudinally. Germline V lookup: CDR1 MNHEY, CDR2 SVGAGI. This CDR3 spans 14 amino acids. Trimming stripped 6 bases from V and 2 bases from J, with 13 bases between. The sequencing sample was made of peripheral blood. The TCR sequence derives from an older woman with COVID-19, enrolled during active disease. J is TRBJ1-1 and V is TRBV6-5; possibly TRBD1 for D (6 bases). The CDR3 DNA is TGTGCCAGCAGCCGCCGGACAGAAAACACTGAAGCTTTCTTT. This sequence encodes CASSRRTENTEAFF.